Below are 20 T cell receptor beta chains sequenced from a single sample in a study of blood T cell repertoires in COVID-19. TCRdb keeps only in-frame clones here, not all; method: immunoSEQ multiplex PCR. Seen here are 290,000 or so clones, about four fifths observed once, and the top ten hold over 4%. Sequenced sample: PBMCs or T cells enriched from blood (not recorded which). Source of these receptors: a man aged 35 to 55 who had been exposed to COVID-19.

This clone showed up just once. The chain couples TRBV24-1 to TRBJ1-1; no definite D call. V was trimmed by 6 bases and J by 4 bases, leaving 8 bases between them. Germline CDR1 and CDR2: KGHDR and SFDVKD. The CDR3 has 12 residues. CDR3 nucleotide sequence: TGTGCCACCAGTACCGGTGGCACTGAAGCTTTCTTT. Protein sequence: CATSTGGTEAFF.

In its sample, this clone was seen once. DNA of the CDR3: TGTGCCAGTAAGAGGGACAGGGGGGCTAACTATGGCTACACCTTC. This codes for CASKRDRGANYGYTF. The gene calls are TRBV19 and TRBJ1-2, with 11 bases identical to TRBD1. This CDR3 region has 15 residues. The germline gives CDR1 LNHDA, CDR2 SQIVND (reference sequence). Losses at the gene ends were 7 bases for V and 0 bases for J; bases not matched to a gene: 4.

The chain is built from TRBV10-3 and TRBJ2-3; TRBD1 aligns across 7 bases. V was pared by 5 bases and J by 0 bases, with 8 bases of the junction left unmatched. The germline CDR1 and CDR2 sequences are ENHRY and SYGVKD. The CDR3 extends over 16 amino acids. CDR3: CAISQLGGRSTDTQYF. Written as DNA, the CDR3 is TGTGCCATCAGTCAACTAGGGGGCCGGAGCACAGATACGCAGTATTTT.

In its sample, this clone was seen a few times. The chain is built from TRBV7-9 and TRBJ2-7, with TRBD2 matching 7 bases. V dropped 6 bases and J dropped 6; count of bases not matched to a gene: 11. CDR1 is SEHNR, CDR2 FQNEAQ, per germline (reference sequence). The CDR3 has 14 amino acids. The CDR3 nucleotides read TGTGCCAGCAGAGACCGGGTCGGGGGGACCGAGCAGTACTTC. Its protein is CASRDRVGGTEQYF.

This chain links TRBV9 with TRBJ2-2, with D maybe TRBD2 (5 bases). V was cut by 4 bases and J by 4 bases, with 8 bases left in between. The CDR3 is made up of 13 amino acids. CDR1 and CDR2 (germline): SGDLS, YYNGEE. This chain's CDR3 is CASSPRGTGELFF. The CDR3 nucleotides read TGTGCCAGCAGCCCTCGGGGCACCGGGGAGCTGTTTTTT.

The chain joins TRBV9 to TRBJ2-2; unclear D gene. Germline lookup yields CDR1 SGDLS and CDR2 YYNGEE. The CDR3 totals 15 residues. V gave up 4 bases and J gave up 7 bases, with 17 bases separating them. CDR3: CASSSQARSLGELFF. In nucleotides, the CDR3 is TGTGCCAGCAGCAGTCAGGCCCGAAGTCTCGGGGAGCTGTTTTTT.

This clone was counted once. The genes are TRBV27 and TRBJ2-3; 10 bases are shared with TRBD2. The CDR3 consists of 19 residues. The ends lost 6 bases at V and 2 bases at J; junction bases unmatched: 17. Germline loops: CDR1 MNHEY, CDR2 SMNVEV (reference sequence). The CDR3, as DNA: TGTGCCAGCAGCCAGACCCCAGGGTTAGCGGGAGGATCCACAGATACGCAGTATTTT. Residues: CASSQTPGLAGGSTDTQYF.

This clone was seen a handful of times. This sequence joins TRBV10-3 and TRBJ1-3; D is perhaps TRBD1 (6 bases). V dropped 11 bases and J dropped 3 bases, with 11 bases sitting between them. This CDR3 is 12 amino acids long. From germline, CDR1 is ENHRY and CDR2 SYGVKD. The CDR3 nucleotides are TGTGCCGGCAGGGGTCGTGGAAACACCATATATTTT. Its translation is CAGRGRGNTIYF.

The chain joins TRBV18 to TRBJ1-4; possible D gene TRBD1, 5 bases. This CDR3 has 14 amino acids. V was pared by 3 bases and J by 5 bases, with 10 bases between. Germline CDR1 is KGHSH and CDR2 is LQKENI. The CDR3 sequence: CASSPREGNEKLFF. The CDR3 DNA sequence: TGTGCCAGCTCACCCAGGGAGGGAAATGAAAAACTGTTTTTT.

The V call is TRBV20-1, the J call TRBJ2-1; D might be TRBD2 (6 bases). The CDR3 runs to 15 residues. CDR1 and CDR2 from the germline V gene are DFQATT and SNEGSKA (reference sequence). The V and J ends lost 3 bases and 8 bases respectively, with 20 bases between them. This chain's CDR3 is CSASHGGRYGDEQFF. The CDR3 DNA is TGCAGTGCTAGTCACGGGGGAAGATATGGGGATGAGCAGTTCTTC.

The table lists this clone with a few counts. This chain uses TRBV19 with TRBJ2-1; D ambiguous. Looked up from germline, CDR1 is LNHDA and CDR2 is SQIVND (reference sequence). The length of the CDR3 is 14 residues. The V end lost 11 bases, the J end lost 1 base, and 15 bases lay between the germline ends. The CDR3 sequence is CASSPQISYNEQFF. The CDR3 DNA is TGTGCCTCCTCGCCCCAGATATCCTACAATGAGCAGTTCTTC.

V usage is TRBV19 and J usage is TRBJ1-1; 7 bases agree with TRBD1. This CDR3 contains 12 residues. The ends lost 9 bases at V and 6 bases at J; junction bases unmatched: 7. Germline assignment: CDR1 LNHDA and CDR2 SQIVND (reference sequence). CDR3 residues: CASQDRDAEAFF. In nucleotides, the CDR3 is TGTGCCAGCCAAGACAGGGATGCTGAAGCTTTCTTT.

As DNA, the CDR3 is TGCGCCAGCAGCTTGGTAGCGGGAGCGCCCTACAATGAGCAGTTCTTC. Translation: CASSLVAGAPYNEQFF. The rearrangement uses TRBV5-1 and TRBJ2-1, with 9 bases identical to TRBD2. In germline, CDR1 is SGHRS, CDR2 YFSETQ. The trim removed 0 bases at V and 2 bases at J, leaving 3 bases unmatched. The CDR3 is 16 residues long.

This chain links TRBV24-1 with TRBJ2-3; D unclear. V was cut by 4 bases and J by 4 bases, with 8 bases left in between. CDR1 KGHDR and CDR2 SFDVKD come from the germline V gene. The CDR3 is 13 amino acids. CDR3 region: CATSDLESDTQYF. The DNA for the CDR3 is TGTGCCACCAGTGACTTGGAGTCAGATACGCAGTATTTT.

The V gene is TRBV3-1 (or the pseudogene TRBV3-2), the J gene TRBJ2-2; D unclear. In germline, CDR1 is LGHDT, CDR2 YNNKEL (reference sequence). V gave up 4 bases and J gave up 0 bases, with 9 bases separating them. The CDR3 runs to 15 residues. The CDR3 reads CASSLSAANTGELFF. CDR3 in DNA: TGTGCCAGCAGCCTAAGCGCTGCGAACACCGGGGAGCTGTTTTTT.

The chain has TRBV15 and TRBJ2-1; the match to TRBD2 covers 13 bases. With 2 bases clipped from V and 6 bases from J, the junction kept 4 bases outside the gene matches. CDR1 is LNHNV and CDR2 is YYDKDF in the germline V gene (reference sequence). The CDR3 totals 16 residues. Here the CDR3 reads CATSRTTSGRANEQFF. The CDR3 DNA reads as TGTGCCACCAGCAGAACTACTAGCGGGAGGGCCAATGAGCAGTTCTTC.

The V call is TRBV27, the J call TRBJ1-1; 8 nucleotides align to TRBD1. From germline, CDR1 is MNHEY and CDR2 SMNVEV (reference sequence). The CDR3 extends over 16 amino acids. Trimming removed 3 bases from V and 3 bases from J; junction bases left unmatched: 9. Here the CDR3 DNA reads TGTGCCAGCAGTTTTTTCCTTACAGGGGGGCACACTGAAGCTTTCTTT. This sequence encodes CASSFFLTGGHTEAFF.

CDR3 sequence: CASSRVQGLDEQYF. CDR3 DNA sequence: TGTGCCAGCAGTCGAGTTCAGGGTCTAGACGAGCAGTACTTC. J is TRBJ2-7 and V is TRBV7-9; a weak D match, TRBD1 (5 bases). V lost 6 bases and J lost 5, with 17 bases in between. The CDR3 length is 14 residues. Germline V lookup: CDR1 SEHNR, CDR2 FQNEAQ (reference sequence).

The rearrangement uses TRBV4-1 and TRBJ2-3; 9 nucleotides line up with TRBD1. CDR3 length equals 14 residues. V was clipped by 5 bases and J by 8 bases; unmatched bases: 8. Germline CDR1 MGHRA, CDR2 YSYEKL. CDR3 residues: CASSARDREGTQYF. CDR3 nucleotides: TGCGCCAGCAGCGCCCGGGACAGGGAGGGTACGCAGTATTTT.

The chain recombines TRBV28 with TRBJ1-5, with D perhaps matching TRBD1 (6 bases). This CDR3 comprises 14 residues. V was clipped by 5 bases and J by 7 bases, with 15 bases between them. Germline CDR1 is MDHEN and CDR2 is SYDVKM. DNA of the CDR3: TGTGCCAGCAGTCGGGACACGACGGGGCAGCCCCAGCATTTT. Its translation is CASSRDTTGQPQHF. The whole variable domain, remainder taken from reference TRBV28 and TRBJ1-5, is DVKVTQSSRYLVKRTGEKVFLECVQDMDHENMFWYRQDPGLGLRLIYFSYDVKMKEKGDIPEGYSVSREKKERFSLILESASTNQTSMYLCASSRDTTGQPQHFGDGTRLSIL.